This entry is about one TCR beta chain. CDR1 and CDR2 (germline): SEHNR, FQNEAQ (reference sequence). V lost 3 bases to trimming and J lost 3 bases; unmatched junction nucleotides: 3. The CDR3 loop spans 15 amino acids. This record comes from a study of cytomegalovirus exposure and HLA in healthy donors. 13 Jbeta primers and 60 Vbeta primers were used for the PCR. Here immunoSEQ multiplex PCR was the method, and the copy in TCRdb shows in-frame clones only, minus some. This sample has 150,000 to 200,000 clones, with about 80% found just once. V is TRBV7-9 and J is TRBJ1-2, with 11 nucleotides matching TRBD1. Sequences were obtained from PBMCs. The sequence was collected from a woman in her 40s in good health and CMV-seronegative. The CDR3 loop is CASSFPGQGDYGYTF. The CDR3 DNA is TGTGCCAGCAGCTTCCCGGGACAGGGGGACTATGGCTACACCTTC.